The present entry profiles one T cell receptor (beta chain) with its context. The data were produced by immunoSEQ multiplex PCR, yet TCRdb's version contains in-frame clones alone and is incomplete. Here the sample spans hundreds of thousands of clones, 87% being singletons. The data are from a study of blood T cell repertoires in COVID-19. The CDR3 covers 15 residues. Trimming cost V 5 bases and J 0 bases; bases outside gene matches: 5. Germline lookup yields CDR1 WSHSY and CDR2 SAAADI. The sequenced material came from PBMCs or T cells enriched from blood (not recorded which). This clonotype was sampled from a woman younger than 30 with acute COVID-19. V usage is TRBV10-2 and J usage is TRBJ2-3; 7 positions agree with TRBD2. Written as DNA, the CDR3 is TGCGCCAGCAGTCGGGGGGTAACTAGCACAGATACGCAGTATTTT. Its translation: CASSRGVTSTDTQYF.